The entry below gives a single T cell receptor (beta chain) sequence along with its context. Trimming left V 5 bases short and J 5 bases short, with 6 bases between. Germline CDR1 and CDR2: ENHRY and SYGVKD. This CDR3 is 12 amino acids long. The data belong to a study of blood T cell repertoires in COVID-19. Study in general: Sample material is recorded as cDNA or gDNA derived from T cells, B-cell-depleted T cells, or PBMCs.

In the original processing: The authors estimated nucleated cell counts from reference gene primer amplification. Clones were read by immunoSEQ multiplex PCR, and TCRdb kept only the in-frame ones, dropping some. Clone size and V and J calls were adopted from that table, with D and trimming inferred from the DNA. The sample carries more than 95,000 clones, nearly 90% recorded once. This receptor was taken from a man between 50 and 59 years old in a cohort sampled during active COVID-19. The sample comprised peripheral blood. The V and J genes are TRBV10-3 and TRBJ2-2, with D hard to call. DNA for the CDR3: TGTGCCATCAGTATTAGTACCGGGGAGCTGTTTTTT. It specifies CAISISTGELFF.